Shown below are 21 T cell receptor beta chains from a single sample sequenced in a study of CXCR3-negative and CXCR3-positive naive CD8 T cells. Each TRB cDNA library was prepared by 5' RACE (with UMI labels). Reprocessing the 5' RACE reads, TCRdb reports a single entry for every CDR3 protein and omits DNA. Across about 130,000 distinct CDR3 sequences, the top ten clones capture 0.45% to 0.6% of the sample. The source material was naive CXCR3- CD8+ T cells from blood. Described subset: CD45RO-CCR7+CD27+CD95- naive CD8+ T cells lacking CXCR3 (TNR3-). Receptor source: a human donor in good health. Some clones in this sample may be carry-over from other donors' samples.

The chain combines TRBV29-1 with TRBJ1-2; TCRdb returns TRBD1, unconfirmable since there is no DNA. Germline V gives CDR1 SQVTM, CDR2 ANQGSEA. CDR3 length: 15 amino acids. CDR3 protein: CSAGTGRQPNYGYTF.

The chain couples TRBV18 to TRBJ2-1; TCRdb proposes TRBD2, but this gene call is untestable without DNA. CDR1 and CDR2 from the germline V gene are KGHSH and LQKENI. CDR3 length: 21 amino acids. This CDR3 is CASSPNSGDLAGGHPYNEQFF.

The chain employs TRBV7-6 and TRBJ2-1; the TRBD2 assignment by TCRdb is unverifiable without DNA. The germline gives CDR1 SGHVS, CDR2 FNYEAQ. The CDR3 is 16 amino acids. This CDR3 is CASSLVLAGFENEQFF.

The genes are TRBV28 and TRBJ2-3. This CDR3 has 15 residues. Germline V lookup: CDR1 MDHEN, CDR2 SYDVKM. This chain's CDR3 is CASSLWGSSTDTQYF.

The chain couples TRBV4-2 to TRBJ2-7; the D call of TRBD1 rests on TCRdb alone, since no DNA is present to check it. CDR1 and CDR2 from the germline V gene are LGHNA and YNFKEQ. The CDR3 is 15 residues long. The CDR3 reads CASSQLDREAYEQYF.

This chain joins TRBV29-1 and TRBJ2-2; the D call from TCRdb, TRBD1, cannot be confirmed without DNA. Germline CDR1 is SQVTM and CDR2 is ANQGSEA. The CDR3 runs to 16 residues. The CDR3 region is CSVEDWARAGTGELFF.

V and J are TRBV12-3 or TRBV12-4 and TRBJ2-3; TCRdb names TRBD2, which stays unverified in the absence of DNA. This CDR3 spans 14 amino acids. CDR3 amino acids: CASFASGGADTQYF.

The chain employs TRBV13 and TRBJ2-3; as DNA is missing, the TRBD2 call by TCRdb cannot be tested. The germline CDR1 and CDR2 sequences are PRHDT and FYEKMQ (reference sequence). The CDR3 contains 15 residues. The CDR3 here is CASSTLARLTDTQYF.

The CDR3 region is CASSPGQGPDEQYF. The V call is TRBV6-2 or TRBV6-3, the J call TRBJ2-7; with no DNA, the TCRdb D assignment of TRBD1 cannot be verified. The CDR3 has 14 residues. Germline V gene lookup returns CDR1 MNHEY and CDR2 SVGEGT.

This chain connects TRBV28 to TRBJ2-5; the TCRdb call, TRBD1, lacks DNA for checking. This CDR3 is 16 amino acids long. Germline assignment: CDR1 MDHEN and CDR2 SYDVKM. This CDR3 is CASSLWKGGIEETQYF. The full variable domain, in which reference TRBV28 and TRBJ2-5 provide the parts outside the CDR3, is DVKVTQSSRYLVKRTGEKVFLECVQDMDHENMFWYRQDPGLGLRLIYFSYDVKMKEKGDIPEGYSVSREKKERFSLILESASTNQTSMYLCASSLWKGGIEETQYFGPGTRLLVL.

The chain carries TRBV4-1 and TRBJ2-7; no DNA is available, so the TRBD1 call from TCRdb remains unchecked. CDR1 is MGHRA and CDR2 is YSYEKL in the germline V gene. The CDR3 extends over 15 amino acids. This CDR3 reads CASSRTAGPSYEQYF.

J is TRBJ2-6 and V is TRBV20-1; TCRdb names TRBD1, which stays unverified in the absence of DNA. The CDR3 length is 19 residues. CDR1 DFQATT and CDR2 SNEGSKA come from the germline V gene (reference sequence). This chain's CDR3 is CSALPYRQGDSPGANVLTF.

The rearrangement uses TRBV14 and TRBJ2-7; TCRdb selects TRBD2, and the lack of DNA leaves this call unchecked. The CDR3 sequence is 17 residues long. CDR1 SGHDN and CDR2 FVKESK come from the germline V gene. The CDR3 sequence: CASSLTAPGLKLYEQYF.

V is TRBV5-5 and J is TRBJ2-7. Germline-derived CDR1 and CDR2 are SGHKS and YYEKEE (reference sequence). The CDR3 sequence is 13 residues long. The CDR3 sequence is CASSLWSTYEQYF.

V gene TRBV7-9 combines with J gene TRBJ2-1; the TCRdb call, TRBD2, lacks DNA for checking. Germline assignment: CDR1 SEHNR and CDR2 FQNEAQ (reference sequence). The CDR3 length is 16 residues. The CDR3 here is CASSLAGGEPYNEQFF. Using reference TRBV7-9 and TRBJ2-1 for the parts outside the CDR3, the full variable domain is DTGVSQNPRHKITKRGQNVTFRCDPISEHNRLYWYRQTLGQGPEFLTYFQNEAQLEKSRLLSDRFSAERPKGSFSTLEIQRTEQGDSAMYLCASSLAGGEPYNEQFFGPGTRLTVL.

V is TRBV28 and J is TRBJ1-1; without DNA, the TCRdb call of TRBD1 cannot be checked. CDR3 length: 13 residues. The germline V gene has CDR1 MDHEN and CDR2 SYDVKM. The CDR3 here is CASSEGSRTEAFF.

The chain recombines TRBV28 with TRBJ2-7. This CDR3 spans 14 amino acids. Germline V gene lookup returns CDR1 MDHEN and CDR2 SYDVKM. CDR3 residues: CASSLRSPQNEQYF.

The CDR3: CASSLGQNEQFF. This rearrangement joins TRBV5-1 to TRBJ2-1; TCRdb picks TRBD1, but there is no DNA to check that call. The CDR3 extends over 12 amino acids. Germline assignment: CDR1 SGHRS and CDR2 YFSETQ. Full variable domain (remainder filled in from reference TRBV5-1 and TRBJ2-1): KAGVTQTPRYLIKTRGQQVTLSCSPISGHRSVSWYQQTPGQGLQFLFEYFSETQRNKGNFPGRFSGRQFSNSRSEMNVSTLELGDSALYLCASSLGQNEQFFGPGTRLTVL.

The V call is TRBV9, the J call TRBJ2-7; TCRdb gives TRBD1 as the D gene, but with no DNA this cannot be confirmed. The V gene's germline CDR1 is SGDLS and CDR2 YYNGEE. The length of the CDR3 is 13 residues. The CDR3 here is CASSAHQGNEQYF.

The CDR3 loop is CASSLLAPTGIYNEQFF. The chain recombines TRBV27 with TRBJ2-1; TCRdb picks TRBD1, but there is no DNA to check that call. This CDR3 region has 17 residues. Germline V lookup: CDR1 MNHEY, CDR2 SMNVEV (reference sequence).

The chain recombines TRBV6-5 with TRBJ2-7; TCRdb's D call of TRBD1 is untestable without DNA. Germline V gives CDR1 MNHEY, CDR2 SVGAGI. The CDR3 has 15 amino acids. The CDR3 sequence is CASSYDKGFRYEQYF.